This TCR beta chain was profiled in a study of cytomegalovirus exposure and HLA in healthy donors. The CDR3 has 15 amino acids. Germline V lookup: CDR1 MNHEY, CDR2 SVGAGI. The germline V and J ends were trimmed by 6 bases and 4 bases, with 13 bases remaining between them. Notes on this clone: Its antigen is currently unknown.

Study outcomes and limitations: The study found most TCR sequences rare, yet found some public TCRs in many donors. Most CMV-associated TCR beta chains were later found to appear HLA-restricted. Presence/absence analyses assumed roughly uniform sequencing depth across donors, which may not hold.

It was with 60 Vbeta and 13 Jbeta primers that the PCR ran. Measured with immunoSEQ multiplex PCR; TCRdb has only the in-frame clones, and not every one. The data include 65,000 to 95,000 clones; the top ten clones carry roughly 7.4%. Sequencing was carried out using PBMCs. This chain joins TRBV6-5 and TRBJ1-6; D might be TRBD1 (6 bases). The receptor comes from a female donor in good health and CMV-seropositive. CDR3 protein: CASRDMGQYNSPLHF. The CDR3 DNA sequence: TGTGCCAGCAGGGATATGGGACAATATAATTCACCCCTCCACTTT.